This entry is about one T cell receptor (beta chain). This receptor's antigen is unknown. Per-nucleotide qualities are absent, and no much larger clonotype sits a single base away. The study profiled bulk TCR beta-chain repertoires in matched peripheral blood, tumor and adjacent normal breast tissue taken from approximately 15 patients with early-stage breast cancer. Before surgery, about 5-10 mL of whole blood was collected into EDTA tubes and then processed within 2 hours. Peripheral blood mononuclear cells were isolated by Ficoll-Paque centrifugation in SepMate-50 tubes. PBMCs were cryopreserved in aliquots of about 1.7 to 4.5 million cells in around 90% FBS with roughly 10% DMSO and kept in liquid nitrogen. The Qiagen AllPrep DNA/RNA Mini kit was used for genomic DNA extraction. The sample comes from a study of early stage breast cancer tumors (dated by TCRdb to the late 2010s). For the wider study: Of the roughly 15 invasive breast tumors, 12 to 13 were found to be estrogen receptor-positive, progesterone receptor-positive and HER2-negative. On average, each sample had roughly 9.9-fold read coverage. Of the approximately 12 ER+/PR+/HER2- tumors, eight were classified as invasive ductal carcinomas and four as invasive lobular carcinomas. A total of 2,651,842 templates, representing approximately 1,100,000 unique clonotypes, were detected across all samples. Overall results and qualifications from the work: Enriched TCRB sequences shared across patients were mostly commonly generated sequences, unlikely to play an important role in the tumor microenvironment. Repertoires from blood and normal breast were more alike than repertoires from blood and tumor, and in about 85% of the 16 patients, comparing each tissue with blood separated tumor from normal. Analysis by tumor subtype was prevented by the small cohort size. Chain pairing and functional markers such as CD4, CD8 and FOXP3 were not captured by bulk genomic DNA sequencing of unsorted cells. Compared with adjacent normal breast tissue, tumors had about 2.5-fold higher T cell density and higher clonality.

The germline V gene encodes CDR1 SNHLY and CDR2 FYNNEI. From the cysteine through the phenylalanine, the CDR3 covers 15 amino acids. Only the CDR3 part of the read is kept: 45 bases, read in frame from the first base. V loses 5 bases of germline sequence and J loses 5 bases, and the interval between the two ends is 18 bases. Two independent genomic DNA replicates were amplified for each sample, with around 0.5 ug used for blood and around 1.5 ug for tumor or normal breast. Following the manufacturer's instructions, the ImmunoSeq Intro kit was used to carry out TCRB sequencing on genomic DNA. The multiplex PCR ran for roughly 31 cycles using proprietary primers and spike-in control sequences for absolute quantification. Single-end 150-bp reads were used to sequence an 87-bp fragment spanning the CDR3 plus the flanking V and J genes. Seven samples, with two replicates for each sample, were multiplexed per lane of an Illumina MiSeq using version 3.0 chemistry. On the study's bioinformatics: The vendor's proprietary pipeline handled the raw data processing, merging both replicates into a single result for each sample. To define clonotypes, the study grouped productive rearrangements that shared the V-gene family, CDR3 amino acid sequence and J-gene segment. Clonality was computed as 1 minus the normalized Shannon entropy (Pielou evenness) of TCRB abundances. T cell density was estimated as total templates divided by the number of input cells, with the number of input cells inferred from the DNA input amount. Recon with default parameters was used to estimate total repertoire diversity and clonality. A clonotype was considered tumor-enriched if its abundance in tumor exceeded 0.1% and was at least 32-fold higher than its abundance in normal breast. TCRdb limited this immuneACCESS table to in-frame rearrangements with V and J called. A share of clones is missing; checked studies link under half to unresolved V genes, and the rest is unexplained. Clone size and V and J calls were adopted from that table, with D and trimming inferred from the DNA. The table for this sample lists more than 60,000 clones; roughly 80% of them were counted only once. Together, the top ten hold 3% to 4.5% of the sample.

The sequenced sample was blood. This clonotype was sampled from a person between 55 and 70 years old with breast cancer. The V and J segments used are TRBV2 and TRBJ2-5, with a weak D call of TRBD1 (6 bases match). Here the CDR3 is given as CASSSSTGIRETQYF. The DNA is as follows: TGTGCCAGCAGTAGCTCCACAGGGATTAGGGAGACCCAGTACTTC.